A single sample is the source of the 17 T cell receptor beta chains below, sequenced in a study of spatial heterogeneity in lung cancer. Time point in this sample: blood at routine non-recurrence follow-up after resection. Tumor, nontumor lung or frozen PBMC supplied whole RNA, sequenced without sorting. TCRdb processed the 5' RACE reads anew with MiXCR; each CDR3 protein has one entry. Among 51,000 or so distinct CDR3 sequences listed, under 8% were seen once. The specimen was PBMCs, collected at follow-up. Every receptor here comes from a female donor with early-stage non-small cell lung cancer.

This chain joins TRBV20-1 and TRBJ1-1; 7 bases are a match to TRBD1. Trimming at V came to 1 base and at J to 5 bases, leaving 10 bases not matched to a gene. The V gene's germline CDR1 is DFQATT and CDR2 SNEGSKA (reference sequence). The CDR3 is 15 amino acids. The CDR3, as DNA: TGCAGTGCTAGAGTCAGGGGGGCGCCGGGGACTGAAGCTTTCTTT. It encodes CSARVRGAPGTEAFF.

This clonotype was seen at least ten times. CDR3 DNA sequence: TGCGCCAGCAGCTTGATAGGACAGGGTAACAATGAGCAGTTCTTC. Protein: CASSLIGQGNNEQFF. The V call is TRBV5-1, the J call TRBJ2-1; TRBD1 aligns across 8 bases. The germline V gene has CDR1 SGHRS and CDR2 YFSETQ. This CDR3 contains 15 residues. The V segment lost 1 base and the J segment 5 bases; nucleotides outside the gene matches: 5.

A few counts support this clonotype. The J gene is TRBJ2-5, the V gene TRBV4-1; 9 nucleotides line up with TRBD2. Per germline, CDR1 MGHRA and CDR2 YSYEKL. After removal of 2 bases from V and 1 base from J, the junction contained 2 bases not matched to a gene. CDR3 length: 15 residues. The DNA for the CDR3 is TGCGCCAGCAGCCAACTAGCGGGGCTCCAAGAGACCCAGTACTTC. It yields the protein CASSQLAGLQETQYF.

CDR3 bases: TGTGCCAGCACCCTCGGCGGGGGTTACAATGAGCAGTTCTTC. As protein: CASTLGGGYNEQFF. J is TRBJ2-1 and V is TRBV11-2; 7 nucleotides align to TRBD2. The V gene's germline CDR1 is SGHAT and CDR2 FQNNGV. Trimming cost V 7 bases and J 4 bases; bases outside gene matches: 7. The CDR3 is made up of 14 amino acids.

This clonotype was counted between two and nine times. V usage is TRBV3-1 and J usage is TRBJ2-3; D unresolved. V lost 2 bases to trimming and J lost 5 bases, with 5 bases between them. This CDR3 region has 12 residues. The germline CDR1 and CDR2 sequences are LGHDT and YNNKEL (reference sequence). Written as DNA, the CDR3 is TGTGCCAGCAGCCAATCCGAAGATACGCAGTATTTT. This encodes CASSQSEDTQYF.

The V gene is TRBV7-2, the J gene TRBJ1-3, with 7 nucleotides matching TRBD1. This CDR3 is built from 17 residues. Germline V CDR1 and CDR2: SGHTA, FQGNSA. V lost 5 bases, J lost 0 bases, and 10 bases stayed unmatched. The CDR3 DNA follows: TGTGCCAGCAGCGGCTTTGGACAGGCCTCCTCTGGAAACACCATATATTTT. Amino acid sequence: CASSGFGQASSGNTIYF.

At least ten counts were recorded for this clonotype. The rearrangement joins TRBV7-6 to TRBJ2-1, with 7 bases fitting TRBD1. Trimming at V came to 3 bases and at J to 3 bases, leaving 5 bases not matched to a gene. The CDR3 length is 15 residues. Looked up from germline, CDR1 is SGHVS and CDR2 is FNYEAQ. CDR3 sequence: CASSLLRGLYNEQFF. The CDR3 DNA sequence: TGTGCCAGCAGCTTGTTGAGGGGGCTCTACAATGAGCAGTTCTTC.

J is TRBJ2-1 and V is TRBV7-2; D gene ambiguous. The CDR3 sequence is 13 residues long. V shed 4 bases and J shed 7 bases, with 11 bases lying between them. The germline gives CDR1 SGHTA, CDR2 FQGNSA. CDR3 DNA: TGTGCCAGCAGCTCTTCCCCCTTGAATGAGCAGTTCTTC. Translated, it gives CASSSSPLNEQFF.

Comment on this clonotype: One end of the junction fails to match germline, which may point to a read error. The chain is built from TRBV20-1 and TRBJ2-7; D may be TRBD2 (6 bases). This CDR3 region has 14 residues. The germline V gene encodes CDR1 DFQATT and CDR2 SNEGSKA (reference sequence). CDR3 coding DNA: TGCAGTGCTAGAGATGCGGGGACGCCCTACGAGCAGCACTTC. Residues: CSARDAGTPYEQHF.

The V gene is TRBV28, the J gene TRBJ2-5, with D maybe TRBD2 (5 bases). The length of the CDR3 is 15 residues. V was cut by 3 bases and J by 2 bases, with 13 bases left in between. Germline CDR1 is MDHEN and CDR2 is SYDVKM. The CDR3 is CASSLMSGIQETQYF. The CDR3 nucleotides read TGTGCCAGCAGTTTGATGTCCGGGATACAAGAGACCCAGTACTTC.

This clonotype was seen only once. The chain combines TRBV14 with TRBJ1-1, with 8 nucleotides matching TRBD1. The CDR3 runs to 15 residues. Germline CDR1 and CDR2: SGHDN and FVKESK. Trimming at V came to 2 bases and at J to 0 bases, leaving 2 bases not matched to a gene. CDR3 loop: CASSQQGAVNTEAFF. In DNA, the CDR3 is TGTGCCAGCAGCCAACAGGGGGCCGTGAACACTGAAGCTTTCTTT.

This clonotype has a count of ten or more. The J gene is TRBJ1-1, the V gene TRBV7-9; D is perhaps TRBD1 (6 bases). Trimming removed 5 bases at V and 0 bases at J, with 16 bases between. The CDR3 is 16 amino acids. The V gene's germline CDR1 is SEHNR and CDR2 FQNEAQ (reference sequence). CDR3 sequence (DNA): TGTGCCAGCAGCGAGGGGACATGGACCATGAACACTGAAGCTTTCTTT. Residues: CASSEGTWTMNTEAFF.

In its sample, this clonotype was seen many times. This chain connects TRBV7-3 to TRBJ2-2, with D hard to call. Germline-derived CDR1 and CDR2 are SGHTA and FQGTGA. V was trimmed by 0 bases and J by 1 base, leaving 0 bases between them. This CDR3 has 13 residues. The CDR3 nucleotides are TGTGCCAGCAGCTTAACGAACACCGGGGAGCTGTTTTTT. Its translation: CASSLTNTGELFF.

The table lists this clonotype with a few counts. This chain connects TRBV12-5 to TRBJ1-3; the D is unclear. V was pared by 3 bases and J by 4 bases, with 7 bases between. This CDR3 comprises 13 residues. Germline assignment: CDR1 LGHNT and CDR2 FRNRAP. The CDR3 DNA sequence: TGTGCTAGTGGTTTCTCGGGGGGAAACACCATATATTTT. Its protein is CASGFSGGNTIYF.

This clonotype was seen repeatedly, ten times or more. The rearrangement joins TRBV7-8 to TRBJ1-4; no definite D call. Trimming shortened V by 0 bases and J by 3 bases, and 11 bases separated the two germline ends. Germline values: CDR1 SGHVS, CDR2 FQNEAQ. The length of the CDR3 is 16 residues. In DNA form, the CDR3 reads TGTGCCAGCAGCTTAGCGCTCCCAAGGCCTAATGAAAAACTGTTTTTT. Residues: CASSLALPRPNEKLFF.

In its sample, this clonotype was seen many times. J is TRBJ2-5 and V is TRBV7-2; D possibly corresponds to TRBD1 (5 bases). V was pared by 3 bases and J by 1 base, with 6 bases between. Germline V CDR1 and CDR2: SGHTA, FQGNSA. The CDR3 runs 13 residues. CDR3 coding DNA: TGTGCCAGCAGCTTTGACAGCCAAGAGACCCAGTACTTC. The encoded protein is CASSFDSQETQYF.

This clonotype was observed a handful of times. This chain links TRBV29-1 with TRBJ2-7; D may be TRBD2 (7 bases). Trimming removed 8 bases from V and 6 bases from J, with 23 bases in between. The CDR3 runs 14 residues. Germline loops: CDR1 SQVTM, CDR2 ANQGSEA. CDR3 nucleotide sequence: TGCAGCATTTGCATCGGGGGGCCTAACCTCGAGCAGTACTTC. Translating it yields CSICIGGPNLEQYF.